The present TCR beta chain was sequenced within a study of OX40 agonist ivuxolimab in advanced cancers. The CDR3 has 12 residues. Germline V gene data show CDR1 as SQVTM and CDR2 as ANQGSEA. Trimming cost V 7 bases and J 4 bases, with 13 bases left between them. Clones were sequenced by immunoSEQ multiplex PCR, and TCRdb holds only the in-frame ones, with some missing. The sample includes 23,000 or so clones, around 80% of them seen just once. The chain combines TRBV29-1 with TRBJ1-2; D remains ambiguous. This receptor was obtained from an adult with an advanced solid tumor such as melanoma, head and neck, liver or kidney cancer. Sequencing used CD4+ or CD8+ T cells sorted from blood, obtained in a trial of the OX40 agonist ivuxolimab. The CDR3 DNA sequence: TGCAGCGCCCCTTGGAGCGGCTATGGCTACACCTTC. Amino acids: CSAPWSGYGYTF.